This T cell receptor (beta chain) was identified during a study of blood T cell repertoires in COVID-19 (dated by TCRdb to 2020 to 2022). For the study in its entirety: Collaborator samples came from the United States, Italy and Spain and covered acute and convalescent phases of COVID-19. A de-identified subject ID, COVID-19 status, age in years and sex were almost always included in the sample metadata. Samples came from the ongoing ImmuneRACE study (first 160 participants) plus 1,254 subjects from 6 global collaborators. A freely available public database, intended as a resource for researchers studying the immune response to SARS-CoV-2, is where the repertoires were released. The prospective study material was composed of cDNA or gDNA derived from T cells, B-cell-depleted T cells, or PBMCs. Deeply sampled blood TCRbeta repertoires from subjects exposed to, actively infected with, or recovered from COVID-19 were included in the dataset. HLA class I and class II types, where available, came from metadata supplied by the sample provider rather than from assay-based typing. What the work shows at the level of the full study, not this receptor alone: The quantity of clinical and demographic metadata differed by source and by participant and was supplied without curation.

TCRbeta CDR3 regions were amplified from genomic DNA by means of the immunoSEQ Assay, a bias-controlled multiplex PCR. On the authors' methods: Within the assay, amplification of reference gene primers was used to estimate how many nucleated cells each sample contained. To quantify the absolute abundance of each unique TCRbeta CDR3 rearrangement, sequence reads were collapsed and filtered. Productive Simpson clonality was computed per sample as the square root of Simpson's diversity index over productive rearrangements. Not all clones reach the TCRdb copy of this immuneACCESS table, which keeps in-frame sequences only. Checked studies attribute under half of the gap to unresolved V genes and leave the rest unexplained. That table is the source of V, J and clone size, and D and trimming were worked out from the DNA. The sample table contains roughly 180,000 clones; only one count was recorded for roughly 90% of them. The biggest ten clones account for around 21% of the sample.

Note on this clone: The specificity of this receptor is unknown. No much larger clonotype is one base removed from it; base qualities were not supplied.

Including cysteine and phenylalanine, the CDR3 has 13 amino acids. Only the CDR3 portion is preserved as DNA: 39 bases, with reading frame beginning at the first base. The V end loses 5 bases and the J end loses 5 bases, and a stretch of 12 bases separates them. CDR1 and CDR2, per the germline V gene, are SGHVS and FQNEAQ. Each collaborating institution followed its own protocols to collect whole blood in K2EDTA tubes. For TCRbeta analysis, collaborators shipped samples in one of three forms: frozen whole blood, isolated PBMCs, or DNA extracted from either of those sample types. This TCR derives from a man between 65 and 85 years old with active or convalescent COVID-19. The sequencing input was peripheral blood. This sequence uses TRBV7-8 and TRBJ2-5; no confident D gene assignment can be made. The CDR3 region reads CASSPANGETQYF. Read as DNA, the sequence is TGTGCCAGCAGCCCAGCCAACGGTGAGACCCAGTACTTC.